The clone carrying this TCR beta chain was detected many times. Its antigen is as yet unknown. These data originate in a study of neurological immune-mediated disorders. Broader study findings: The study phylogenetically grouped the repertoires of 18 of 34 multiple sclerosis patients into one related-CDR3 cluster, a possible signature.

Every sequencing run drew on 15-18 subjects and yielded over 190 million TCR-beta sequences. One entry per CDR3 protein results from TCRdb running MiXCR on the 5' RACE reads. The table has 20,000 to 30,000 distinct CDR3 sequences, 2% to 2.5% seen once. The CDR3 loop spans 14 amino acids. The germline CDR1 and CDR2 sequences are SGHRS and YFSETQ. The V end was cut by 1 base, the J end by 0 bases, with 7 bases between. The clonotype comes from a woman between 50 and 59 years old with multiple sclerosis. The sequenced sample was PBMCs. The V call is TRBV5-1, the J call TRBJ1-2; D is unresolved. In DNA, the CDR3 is TGCGCCAGCAGCTTGTTCGTAGCTAACTATGGCTACACCTTC. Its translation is CASSLFVANYGYTF.